Listed here are 14 T cell receptor beta chains from one sample, sequenced in a study of blood T cells in healthy people across ages. Alongside a J-beta primer mix, a sample-barcoded 5' primer served in a second PCR lasting 7 to 11 cycles. TCRdb redid the calling of the 5' RACE reads with MiXCR, one entry per CDR3 protein. The top ten clones hold 7% to 9% of a sample with about 1,500,000 distinct CDR3 sequences, 25% to 30% of them seen once. The sequenced sample was blood. The receptors stem from a woman under 40 in good health.

The V gene is TRBV27, the J gene TRBJ2-1, with a tentative D call TRBD1 (6 bases). Germline V gene sequence: CDR1 MNHEY, CDR2 SMNVEV (reference sequence). The CDR3 has 16 amino acids. V lost 8 bases and J 0 bases, leaving 17 bases between the germline ends. CDR3 sequence (DNA): TGTGCCAGCGGATCCCACAGGGCCCGCTCCTACAATGAGCAGTTCTTC. Encoded protein: CASGSHRARSYNEQFF.

This clonotype came up many times. This chain uses TRBV18 with TRBJ2-7; 10 bases agree with TRBD1. The germline gives CDR1 KGHSH, CDR2 LQKENI. The V segment lost 8 bases and the J segment 2 bases; nucleotides outside the gene matches: 9. The CDR3 sequence is 15 residues long. The chain's CDR3 is CASSRPGTGAYEQYF. The CDR3 DNA reads TGTGCCAGCAGCCGTCCCGGGACAGGGGCCTACGAGCAGTACTTC.

This clonotype was seen ten or more times. The gene calls are TRBV11-2 and TRBJ2-7; 8 positions agree with TRBD2. CDR1 SGHAT and CDR2 FQNNGV come from the germline V gene. Unmatched junction bases numbered 8, after V lost 2 bases and J lost 5 bases. The CDR3 consists of 15 residues. The CDR3 nucleotides are TGTGCCAGCAGCTTACTTAGCGGGGCGAGTAACGAGCAGTACTTC. Protein sequence: CASSLLSGASNEQYF.

This clonotype was detected ten times or more. The genes are TRBV4-2 and TRBJ2-4, with D perhaps matching TRBD1 or TRBD2 (5 bases each). Germline CDR1 is LGHNA and CDR2 is YNFKEQ. V was clipped by 6 bases and J by 5 bases, with 17 bases between them. This CDR3 has 15 residues. The CDR3 is CASRRLGQGENIQYF. As DNA, the CDR3 is TGTGCCAGCAGACGACTGGGGCAGGGAGAAAACATTCAGTACTTC.

This clonotype was detected only a few times. The rearrangement joins TRBV9 to TRBJ1-1; 9 positions agree with TRBD1. CDR1 and CDR2 (germline): SGDLS, YYNGEE. Unmatched junction bases numbered 11, after V lost 4 bases and J lost 1 base. This CDR3 is 17 amino acids long. In nucleotides, the CDR3 is TGTGCCAGCAGCCCGGGACAGGGAAAGTTGACGAACACTGAAGCTTTCTTT. This encodes CASSPGQGKLTNTEAFF. The variable domain in full, with the rest retrieved from reference TRBV9 and TRBJ1-1, is DSGVTQTPKHLITATGQRVTLRCSPRSGDLSVYWYQQSLDQGLQFLIQYYNGEERAKGNILERFSAQQFPDLHSELNLSSLELGDSALYFCASSPGQGKLTNTEAFFGQGTRLTVV.

This clonotype was seen at least ten times. The J gene is TRBJ2-7, the V gene TRBV5-6, with D possibly called TRBD1 or TRBD2 (6 bases each). Germline V lookup: CDR1 SGHDT, CDR2 YYEEEE. V was shortened by 0 bases and J by 3 bases, with 13 bases between the two germline ends. The CDR3 extends over 15 amino acids. As DNA, the CDR3 is TGTGCCAGCAGCTTGGCGGGGGCCCGATTCTACGAGCAGTACTTC. Its translation is CASSLAGARFYEQYF.

The chain links TRBV4-1 to TRBJ2-5; no clear D. V was trimmed by 1 base and J by 3 bases, leaving 6 bases between them. CDR3 size: 13 residues. Germline values: CDR1 MGHRA, CDR2 YSYEKL. DNA of the CDR3: TGCGCCAGCAGCCAAGGTTACGAAGAGACCCAGTACTTC. It encodes CASSQGYEETQYF.

This clonotype has a handful of counts. The chain employs TRBV27 and TRBJ2-7, with a tentative D call TRBD1 (6 bases). Germline CDR1 reads MNHEY; CDR2 reads SMNVEV (reference sequence). Trimming stripped 4 bases from V and 5 bases from J, with 21 bases between. The CDR3 has 16 residues. The CDR3 reads CASSYGGLVPFDEQYF. The CDR3 nucleotides are TGTGCCAGCAGTTATGGGGGCCTCGTTCCTTTTGACGAGCAGTACTTC.

J is TRBJ1-5 and V is TRBV9, with TRBD1 as a possible D gene (6 bases). Germline V gene lookup returns CDR1 SGDLS and CDR2 YYNGEE. Trimming took 1 base from V and 5 from J, leaving 13 bases between them. The CDR3 extends over 15 amino acids. CDR3 sequence: CASSVSGGSDQPQHF. DNA of the CDR3: TGTGCCAGCAGCGTATCTGGGGGCTCCGATCAGCCCCAGCATTTT.

The V and J genes are TRBV7-2 and TRBJ2-6; no clear D gene. The CDR3 length is 17 residues. V was trimmed by 6 bases and J by 0 bases, leaving 15 bases between them. The germline V gene has CDR1 SGHTA and CDR2 FQGNSA. In DNA form, the CDR3 reads TGTGCCAGCAGGGGAACCCGGACGGCCTCTGGGGCCAACGTCCTGACTTTC. It encodes CASRGTRTASGANVLTF.

The CDR3 DNA reads as TGTGCCAGCAGTGAAGCGCAGGACTGGTCCTACAATGAGCAGTTCTTC. This translates into CASSEAQDWSYNEQFF. The chain links TRBV2 to TRBJ2-1; D is possibly TRBD2 (5 bases). V lost 0 bases, J lost 1 base, and 10 bases lay in between. The V gene's germline CDR1 is SNHLY and CDR2 FYNNEI. The CDR3 covers 16 residues.

V gene TRBV18 combines with J gene TRBJ1-4; D gene unclear. The CDR3 sequence is 15 residues long. CDR1 KGHSH and CDR2 LQKENI come from the germline V gene. The ends were cut back, 6 bases at V and 2 bases at J, with 13 bases in the middle. The CDR3 DNA sequence: TGTGCCAGCTCGACTGGGATGGGGACTAATGAAAAACTGTTTTTT. Its translation: CASSTGMGTNEKLFF.

The rearrangement joins TRBV24-1 to TRBJ2-1; D may be TRBD1 or TRBD2 (5 bases each). Trimming stripped 3 bases from V and 3 bases from J, with 14 bases between. The V gene's germline CDR1 is KGHDR and CDR2 SFDVKD. This CDR3 contains 16 residues. The CDR3 nucleotides are TGTGCCACCAGTGATCCAACGGGACCCCGCTACAATGAGCAGTTCTTC. Encoded protein: CATSDPTGPRYNEQFF.

This clonotype has only a few counts. V is TRBV20-1 and J is TRBJ2-1, with D tentatively TRBD2 (6 bases). Germline CDR1 DFQATT, CDR2 SNEGSKA (reference sequence). With 3 bases removed from V and 7 bases from J, the gap between germline ends came to 13 bases. The CDR3 is 13 residues long. In DNA, the CDR3 is TGCAGTGCTAGCTCCGGGGAGGAGAATGAGCAGTTCTTC. This gives the protein CSASSGEENEQFF.